This T cell receptor beta chain originates from a study of shared clonotypes between healthy human individuals. Study-wide results and caveats: The sharing of about 5% of naive CD4 clonotypes was seen across a few donors. Generally, naive subsets came out with larger estimated richness than memory subsets.

Everyone who donated was a Caucasian adult who lived in Nashville, Tennessee. This CDR3 has 15 residues. From germline, CDR1 is LNHDA and CDR2 SQIVND (reference sequence). Trimming at V came to 8 bases and at J to 3 bases, leaving 7 bases not matched to a gene. About this clone itself: Its target is unknown.

Sequencing used immunoSEQ multiplex PCR; TCRdb keeps in-frame clones, though not all of them. The sample lists some 2.4 million clones, 80% to 95% occurring once. This rearrangement joins TRBV19 to TRBJ2-2, with TRBD1 matching over 9 bases. The TCR originated in a man between 18 and 29 years old in good health. Some clones in this sample may be carry-over from other donors' samples. Material for sequencing was naive CD4+ T cells from PBMCs. Sample subset: CD45RA+ positively selected. CDR3 region: CASETGDRDTGELFF. CDR3 DNA: TGTGCCAGTGAAACCGGGGACAGGGACACCGGGGAGCTGTTTTTT.